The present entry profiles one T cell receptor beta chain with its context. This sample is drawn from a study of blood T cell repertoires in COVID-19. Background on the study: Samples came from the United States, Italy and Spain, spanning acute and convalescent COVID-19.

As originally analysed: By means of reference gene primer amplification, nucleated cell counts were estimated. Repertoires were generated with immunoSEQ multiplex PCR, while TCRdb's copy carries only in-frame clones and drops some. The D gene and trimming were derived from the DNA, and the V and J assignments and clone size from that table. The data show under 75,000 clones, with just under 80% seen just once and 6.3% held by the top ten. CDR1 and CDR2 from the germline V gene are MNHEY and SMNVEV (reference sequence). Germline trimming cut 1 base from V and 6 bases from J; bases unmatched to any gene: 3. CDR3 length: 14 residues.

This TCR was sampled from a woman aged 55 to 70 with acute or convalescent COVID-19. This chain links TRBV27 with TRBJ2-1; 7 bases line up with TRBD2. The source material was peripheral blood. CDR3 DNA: TGTGCCAGCAGTTTATGGGCTAGCGGCAATGAGCAGTTCTTC. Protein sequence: CASSLWASGNEQFF.